The rows below give T cell receptor beta chains drawn from one sample of a study of cytomegalovirus exposure and HLA in healthy donors. Repertoires were generated with immunoSEQ multiplex PCR, while TCRdb's copy carries only in-frame clones and drops some. In the table there are about 97,000 clones, 75% of which are singletons. The sequencing sample was made of PBMCs. The receptors here all came from a man aged 50 to 59 in good health and CMV-seronegative. Both conserved end residues are trimmed from each CDR3. Fields, in order: V gene, J gene, CDR3 length, CDR3 protein.

>TRBV30|TRBJ1-5|12
AWSAGGSGQPQH
>TRBV5-4|TRBJ1-3|15
ASSSTMGGLSGNTIY
>TRBV29-1|TRBJ2-7|11
SAGGGLNYEQY
>TRBV7-9|TRBJ2-5|10
ASSLGGREQY
>TRBV7-2|TRBJ2-1|10
ASSRTYNEQF
>TRBV4-3|TRBJ2-1|12
ASSQVGLVNEQF
>TRBV5-1|TRBJ2-3|13
ASSFSGANTDTQY
>TRBV4-1|TRBJ2-1|17
ASSQETGLAASSYNEQF
>TRBV6-5|TRBJ1-1|13
ASSSPRQGRAEAF
>TRBV5-1|TRBJ2-2|13
ASTDQGADTGELF
>TRBV2|TRBJ1-5|13
ASSDPGGTNQPQH
>TRBV7-9|TRBJ1-1|16
ASSLARVSGTPNTEAF
>TRBV15|TRBJ1-2|14
ATSLGGGTLGYGYT
>TRBV19|TRBJ2-3|13
ASSIDSGVPDTQY
>TRBV6-5|TRBJ2-7|9
ASRHTYEQY
>TRBV9|NA|12
ASSVGDRSYEQY
>TRBV27|TRBJ2-3|14
ASRMGGGTNTDTQY
>TRBV7-2|TRBJ2-1|13
ASSLKGPGANEQF
>TRBV5-1|TRBJ2-2|13
ASSLDTGDTGELF
>TRBV18|TRBJ1-3|12
ASSPPGGGNTIY
>TRBV28|TRBJ2-1|15
ASISTGYGSSYNEQF
>TRBV1|TRBJ2-1|11
TSSQMRYNEQF
>TRBV5-5|TRBJ1-3|13
ASSRGDSPGNTIY
>TRBV5-4|TRBJ2-5|13
ASRKAGTGDGTQY
>TRBV5-1|TRBJ2-7|11
ASSPGGPYEQY
>TRBV7-8|TRBJ2-3|14
ASSLAGGGLTDTQY
>TRBV27|TRBJ2-7|10
ASWELPYEQY
>TRBV2|TRBJ1-4|11
ASSRDRDEKLF
>TRBV18|TRBJ1-6|16
ASSPSQGQGPYNSPLH
>TRBV11-3|TRBJ2-2|16
ASSLGLAGGRSTGELF
>TRBV7-8|TRBJ2-2|12
ASSSHLNTGELF
>TRBV6-1|TRBJ2-7|12
ASSVEGILYEQY
>TRBV15|TRBJ1-4|14
ATSREPGRRAEKLF